This record covers a single T cell receptor beta chain. An end of the junction does not agree with germline; a read error may underlie this. The data are from a study of cytomegalovirus exposure and HLA in healthy donors. A multiplex PCR was run with 60 Vbeta primers and 13 Jbeta primers. As processed by the authors: Per a later analysis, the number of unique TCR beta chains was roughly 83 million, of which some 10 million were shared. Clones were read by immunoSEQ multiplex PCR, and TCRdb kept only the in-frame ones, dropping some. V and J calls and clone size are as listed in that table; D and trimming were resolved from the DNA. The table records roughly 160,000 clones, roughly 80% of them present only once. Looked up from germline, CDR1 is SSHAT and CDR2 is FNYEAQ (reference sequence). CDR3 length: 16 residues.

The TCR originated in a woman in her forties or fifties in good health and CMV-seronegative. The sequenced material came from PBMCs. V usage is TRBV7-7 and J usage is TRBJ2-1; TRBD1 might be the D (6 bases). Here the CDR3 reads CASSPLGRGAYNEQFF. The DNA for the CDR3 is TGTGCTAGCAGCCCCTTGGGCAGGGGAGCTTACAATGAGCAGTTCTTC.